The rows below give T cell receptor beta chains drawn from one sample of a study of blood T cell repertoires in COVID-19. The repertoire was sequenced with immunoSEQ multiplex PCR; TCRdb's copy has only in-frame clones and lacks some. The repertoire holds around 100,000 clones, about 78% seen once, with 9.8% in the top ten. The source material was peripheral blood. The source of these receptors is a man in his 60s with active or convalescent COVID-19. CDR3s include the opening cysteine and the closing phenylalanine or tryptophan. A D gene is named only where the DNA matches it firmly. Clone size appears in some rows only: once, few, many, or a class for an expanded clone.

TRBJ2-5 | . | few | TRBV30 | CAWRRHPQETQYF | TGTGCCTGGAGACGACACCCCCAAGAGACCCAGTACTTC
TRBJ2-1 | . | . | TRBV19 | CASSILVLGEQFF | TGTGCCAGTAGTATCCTAGTGCTAGGTGAGCAGTTCTTC
TRBJ2-5 | TRBD2 | few | TRBV18 | CASSPPSGSGQETQYF | TGTGCCAGCTCACCACCTAGCGGGAGTGGTCAAGAGACCCAGTACTTC
TRBJ2-4 | TRBD2 | . | TRBV7-2 | CASSLVTTSGRQAKNIQYF | TGTGCCAGCAGCTTAGTGACGACTAGCGGGAGACAAGCCAAAAACATTCAGTACTTC
TRBJ2-1 | . | few | TRBV19 | CASTGAKEQFF | TGTGCCAGTACTGGGGCCAAAGAGCAGTTCTTC
TRBJ2-1 | TRBD2 | . | TRBV14 | CASSQRTSVKTIHEQFF | TGTGCCAGCAGCCAACGGACTAGCGTCAAGACAATACATGAGCAGTTCTTC
TRBJ2-1 | . | . | TRBV5-1 | CASSLAGTRSYNEQFF | TGCGCCAGCAGCTTGGCCGGGACAAGGTCCTACAATGAGCAGTTCTTC
TRBJ2-1 | TRBD2 | . | TRBV11-2 | CASSLVAGVYEQFF | TGTGCCAGCAGCTTGGTAGCGGGAGTATACGAGCAGTTCTTC
TRBJ1-4 | TRBD1 | . | TRBV2 | CATSAQQGAFEKLFF | TGTGCCACCTCAGCACAACAGGGGGCTTTTGAAAAACTGTTTTTT
TRBJ1-2 | . | . | TRBV7-8 | CASSLDRQSNYGYTF | TGTGCCAGCAGCTTAGATCGACAGTCTAACTATGGCTACACCTTC
TRBJ1-2 | . | . | TRBV6-5 | CASSDPPGYYGYTF | TGTGCCAGCAGCGACCCCCCGGGGTACTATGGCTACACCTTC
TRBJ1-1 | . | . | TRBV6-5 | CASSYRGGSDEAFF | TGTGCCAGCAGTTACCGGGGGGGAAGTGATGAAGCTTTCTTT
TRBJ2-1 | . | . | TRBV7-9 | CASSFVPGLHGNEQFF | TGTGCCAGCAGCTTCGTACCGGGACTCCACGGCAATGAGCAGTTCTTC
TRBJ1-5 | TRBD1 | . | TRBV7-2 | CASSLGTGRGQPQHF | TGTGCCAGCAGCTTAGGGACAGGCCGGGGTCAGCCCCAGCATTTT
TRBJ2-1 | TRBD2 | once | TRBV18 | CASSPGIAGENEQFF | TGTGCCAGCTCACCCGGGATAGCGGGAGAAAATGAGCAGTTCTTC
TRBJ1-1 | TRBD1 | . | TRBV7-8 | CASSLARSGTGGMFGEAFF | TGTGCCAGCAGCTTAGCTAGGTCCGGGACAGGGGGGATGTTCGGTGAAGCTTTCTTT
TRBJ1-1 | . | few | TRBV29-1 | CSVDRGTEAFF | TGCAGCGTTGATCGGGGGACTGAAGCTTTCTTT
TRBJ1-2 | TRBD1 | few | TRBV30 | CAGSQGAGYGYTF | TGTGCCGGGTCACAGGGGGCGGGCTATGGCTACACCTTC
TRBJ1-1 | TRBD1 | . | TRBV9 | CASSVEGQGGLRTEAFF | TGTGCCAGCAGCGTAGAAGGACAGGGGGGTTTGAGAACTGAAGCTTTCTTT
TRBJ2-7 | TRBD2 | . | TRBV9 | CASSGGTSASYEQYF | TGTGCCAGCAGCGGAGGAACTAGCGCTTCCTACGAGCAGTACTTC
TRBJ1-6 | . | . | TRBV28 | CASSLLRGSYNSPLHF | TGTGCCAGCAGTTTATTACGCGGCTCCTATAATTCACCCCTCCACTTT
TRBJ1-2 | TRBD1 | . | TRBV6-5 | CASSSGTGDGYTF | TGTGCCAGCAGTTCCGGGACAGGGGACGGCTACACCTTC
TRBJ2-1 | TRBD1 | few | TRBV7-6 | CASSLVAGGYGYNEQFF | TGTGCCAGCAGCTTAGTGGCAGGGGGCTATGGATACAATGAGCAGTTCTTC
TRBJ1-1 | . | . | TRBV7-6 | CASSLGRGRNTEAFF | TGTGCCAGCAGCTTAGGGCGGGGGCGAAACACTGAAGCTTTCTTT
TRBJ1-1 | TRBD1 | . | TRBV10-3 | CAISGQGTNEAFF | TGTGCCATCAGTGGACAGGGGACAAATGAAGCTTTCTTT
TRBJ2-3 | . | . | TRBV29-1 | CSVEKGATDTQYF | TGCAGCGTTGAAAAGGGAGCCACAGATACGCAGTATTTT